These 2 T cell receptor beta chains originate from one sample sequenced in a study of Ad26.COV2.S vaccination and SARS-CoV-2 variants. Indicated treatment: approximately 18 received Ad26.COV2.S at low or high dose, single or two shots; about 5 received placebo; per-sample allocation not given. Samples were taken on day 63 after the first vaccine or placebo injection. Clones were read by immunoSEQ multiplex PCR, and TCRdb kept only the in-frame ones, dropping some. This table holds 400,000 to 450,000 clones, approximately 90% found once. This specimen was peripheral blood, taken in a trial of Ad26.COV2.S vaccine versus placebo. The receptors shown here come from a person between 18 and 59 years old who received the Ad26.COV2.S COVID-19 vaccine or a placebo.

The chain uses TRBV6-4 and TRBJ2-3; D ambiguous. The CDR3 is 14 amino acids. Trimming stripped 6 bases from V and 2 bases from J, with 12 bases between. Germline V gene sequence: CDR1 MRHNA, CDR2 SNTAGT. The CDR3 nucleotides read TGTGCCAGCAGCCCTGGGCTGATCACAGATACGCAGTATTTT. This sequence encodes CASSPGLITDTQYF.

The rearrangement joins TRBV7-2 to TRBJ2-3; TRBD1 matches 10 bases. This CDR3 has 17 amino acids. Germline V lookup: CDR1 SGHTA, CDR2 FQGNSA. The V segment lost 3 bases and the J segment 2 bases; nucleotides outside the gene matches: 8. The CDR3 is CASSFRQGASVTDTQYF. CDR3 bases: TGTGCCAGCAGCTTCAGACAGGGGGCATCGGTCACAGATACGCAGTATTTT.